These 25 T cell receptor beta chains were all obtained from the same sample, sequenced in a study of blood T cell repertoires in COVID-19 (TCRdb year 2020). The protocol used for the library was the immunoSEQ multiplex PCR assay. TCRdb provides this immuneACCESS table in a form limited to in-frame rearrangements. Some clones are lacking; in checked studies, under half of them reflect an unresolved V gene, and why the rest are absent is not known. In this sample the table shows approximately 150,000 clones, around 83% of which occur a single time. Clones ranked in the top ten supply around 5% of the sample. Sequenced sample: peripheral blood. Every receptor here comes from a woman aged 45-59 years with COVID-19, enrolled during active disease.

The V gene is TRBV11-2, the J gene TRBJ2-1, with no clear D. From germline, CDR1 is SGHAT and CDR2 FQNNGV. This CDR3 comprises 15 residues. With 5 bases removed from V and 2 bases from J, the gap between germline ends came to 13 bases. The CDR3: CASSPFQVTYNEQFF. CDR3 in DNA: TGTGCCAGCAGCCCTTTTCAGGTGACCTACAATGAGCAGTTCTTC.

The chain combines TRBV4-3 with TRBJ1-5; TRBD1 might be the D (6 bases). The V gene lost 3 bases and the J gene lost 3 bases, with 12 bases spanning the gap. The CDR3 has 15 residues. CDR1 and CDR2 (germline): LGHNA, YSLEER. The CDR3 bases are TGCGCCAGCAGCCAGAACAGGGTCCCCAATCAGCCCCAGCATTTT. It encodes CASSQNRVPNQPQHF.

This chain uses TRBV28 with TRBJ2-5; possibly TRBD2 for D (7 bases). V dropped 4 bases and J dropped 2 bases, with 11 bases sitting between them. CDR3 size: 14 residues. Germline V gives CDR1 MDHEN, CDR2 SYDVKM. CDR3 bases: TGTGCCAGCAGTTCAGGGGACTATCAAGAGACCCAGTACTTC. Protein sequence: CASSSGDYQETQYF.

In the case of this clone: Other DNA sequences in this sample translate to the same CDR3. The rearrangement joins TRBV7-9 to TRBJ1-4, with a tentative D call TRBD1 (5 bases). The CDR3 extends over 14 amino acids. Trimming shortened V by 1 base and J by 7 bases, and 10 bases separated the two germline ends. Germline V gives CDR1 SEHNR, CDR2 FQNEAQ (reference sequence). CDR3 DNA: TGTGCCAGCAGCTTAGGGCAGGGAGGTGAAAAACTGTTTTTT. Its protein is CASSLGQGGEKLFF. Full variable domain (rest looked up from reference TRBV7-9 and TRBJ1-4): DTGVSQNPRHKITKRGQNVTFRCDPISEHNRLYWYRQTLGQGPEFLTYFQNEAQLEKSRLLSDRFSAERPKGSFSTLEIQRTEQGDSAMYLCASSLGQGGEKLFFGSGTQLSVL.

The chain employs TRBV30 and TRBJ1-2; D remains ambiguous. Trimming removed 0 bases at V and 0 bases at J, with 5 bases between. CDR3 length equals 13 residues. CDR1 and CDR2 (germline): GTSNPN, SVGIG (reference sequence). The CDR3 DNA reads TGTGCCTGGAGTGTACTGGCTAACTATGGCTACACCTTC. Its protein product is CAWSVLANYGYTF.

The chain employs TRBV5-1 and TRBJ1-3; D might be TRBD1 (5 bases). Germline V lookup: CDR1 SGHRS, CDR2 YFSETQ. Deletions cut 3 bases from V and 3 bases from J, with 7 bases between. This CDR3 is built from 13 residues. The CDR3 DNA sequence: TGCGCCAGCAGCTGGGGCAGTGGAAACACCATATATTTT. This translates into CASSWGSGNTIYF.

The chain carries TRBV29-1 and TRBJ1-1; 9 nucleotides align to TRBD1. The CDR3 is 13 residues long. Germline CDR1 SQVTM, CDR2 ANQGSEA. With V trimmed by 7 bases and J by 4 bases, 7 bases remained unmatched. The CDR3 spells CSAMGQGGTEAFF. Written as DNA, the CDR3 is TGCAGCGCTATGGGACAGGGAGGCACTGAAGCTTTCTTT.

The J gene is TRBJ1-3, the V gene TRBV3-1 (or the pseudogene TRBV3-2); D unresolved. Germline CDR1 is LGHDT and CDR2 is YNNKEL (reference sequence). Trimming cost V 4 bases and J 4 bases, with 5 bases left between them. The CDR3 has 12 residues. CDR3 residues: CASSPTGNTIYF. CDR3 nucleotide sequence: TGTGCCAGCAGCCCAACAGGAAACACCATATATTTT.

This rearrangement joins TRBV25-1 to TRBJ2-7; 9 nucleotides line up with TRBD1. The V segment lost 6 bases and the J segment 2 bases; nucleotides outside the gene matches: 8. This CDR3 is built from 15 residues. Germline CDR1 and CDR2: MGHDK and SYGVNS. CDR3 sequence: CASSPKGTGTYEQYF. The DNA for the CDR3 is TGTGCCAGCAGCCCCAAGGGGACAGGGACCTACGAGCAGTACTTC.

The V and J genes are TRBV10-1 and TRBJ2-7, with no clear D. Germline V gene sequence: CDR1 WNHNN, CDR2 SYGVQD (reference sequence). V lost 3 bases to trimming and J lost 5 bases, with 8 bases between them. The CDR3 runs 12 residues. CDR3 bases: TGCGCCAGCAGTGACCGTAGCCACGAGCAGTACTTC. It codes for CASSDRSHEQYF.

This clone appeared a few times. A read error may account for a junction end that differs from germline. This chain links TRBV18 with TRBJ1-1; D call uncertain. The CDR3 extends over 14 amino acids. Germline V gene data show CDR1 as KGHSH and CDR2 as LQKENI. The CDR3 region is CASSPRAQRTEAFF. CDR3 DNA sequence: TGTGCCAGCTCCCCACGGGCACAGAGAACTGAAGCTTTCTTT. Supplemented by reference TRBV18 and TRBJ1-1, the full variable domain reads NAGVMQNPRHLVRRRGQEARLRCSPMKGHSHVYWYRQLPEEGLKFMVYLQKENIIDESGMPKERFSAEFPKEGPSILRIQQVVRGDSAAYFCASSPRAQRTEAFFGQGTRLTVV.

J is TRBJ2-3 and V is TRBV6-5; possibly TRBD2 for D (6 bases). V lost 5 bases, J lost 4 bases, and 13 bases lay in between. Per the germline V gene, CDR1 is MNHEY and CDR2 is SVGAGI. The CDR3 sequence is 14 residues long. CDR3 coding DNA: TGTGCCAGCAGTCAGCTAGCGTCCGCAGATACGCAGTATTTT. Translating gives CASSQLASADTQYF.

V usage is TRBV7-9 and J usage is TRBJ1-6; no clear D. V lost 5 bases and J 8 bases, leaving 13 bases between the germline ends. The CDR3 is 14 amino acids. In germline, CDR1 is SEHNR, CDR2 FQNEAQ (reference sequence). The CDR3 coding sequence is TGTGCCAGCAGCCCTGGCGGGCGCTATTCACCCCTCCACTTT. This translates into CASSPGGRYSPLHF.

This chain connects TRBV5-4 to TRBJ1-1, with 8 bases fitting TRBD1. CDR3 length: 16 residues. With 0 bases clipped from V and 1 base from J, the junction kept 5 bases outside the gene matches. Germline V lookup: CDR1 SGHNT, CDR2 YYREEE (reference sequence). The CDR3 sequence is CASSLGQGATNTEAFF. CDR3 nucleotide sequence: TGTGCCAGCAGCTTGGGCCAGGGGGCGACGAACACTGAAGCTTTCTTT.

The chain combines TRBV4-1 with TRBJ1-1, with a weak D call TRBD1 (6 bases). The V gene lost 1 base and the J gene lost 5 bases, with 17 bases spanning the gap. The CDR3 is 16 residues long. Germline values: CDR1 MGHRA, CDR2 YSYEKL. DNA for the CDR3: TGCGCCAGCAGCCAAGTTGAGGGGGATCTAGGAACTGAAGCTTTCTTT. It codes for CASSQVEGDLGTEAFF.

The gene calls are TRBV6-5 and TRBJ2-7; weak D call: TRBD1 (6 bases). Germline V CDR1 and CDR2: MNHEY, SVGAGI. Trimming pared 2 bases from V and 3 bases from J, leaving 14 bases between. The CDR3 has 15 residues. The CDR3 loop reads CASSYGPDRGYEQYF. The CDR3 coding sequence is TGTGCCAGCAGTTACGGTCCGGACAGAGGCTACGAGCAGTACTTC.

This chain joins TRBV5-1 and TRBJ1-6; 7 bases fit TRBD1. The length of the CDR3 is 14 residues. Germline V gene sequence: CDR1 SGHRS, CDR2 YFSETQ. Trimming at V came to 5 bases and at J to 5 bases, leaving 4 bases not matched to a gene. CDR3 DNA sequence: TGCGCCAGCAGTCCCGGGACAGATAATTCACCCCTCCACTTT. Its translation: CASSPGTDNSPLHF. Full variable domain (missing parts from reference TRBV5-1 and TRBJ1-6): KAGVTQTPRYLIKTRGQQVTLSCSPISGHRSVSWYQQTPGQGLQFLFEYFSETQRNKGNFPGRFSGRQFSNSRSEMNVSTLELGDSALYLCASSPGTDNSPLHFGNGTRLTVT.

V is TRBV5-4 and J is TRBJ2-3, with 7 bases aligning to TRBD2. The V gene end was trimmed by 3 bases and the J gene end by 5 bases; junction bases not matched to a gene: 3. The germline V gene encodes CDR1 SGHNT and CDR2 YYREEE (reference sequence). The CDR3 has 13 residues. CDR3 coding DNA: TGTGCCAGCAGCTGGGAGGGGCAAGATACGCAGTATTTT. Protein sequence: CASSWEGQDTQYF.

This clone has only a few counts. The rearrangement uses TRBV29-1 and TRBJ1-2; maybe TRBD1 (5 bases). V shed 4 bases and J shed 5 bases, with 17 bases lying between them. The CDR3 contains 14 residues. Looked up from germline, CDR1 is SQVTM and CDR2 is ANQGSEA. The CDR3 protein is CSVVRERRGYGYTF. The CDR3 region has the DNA TGCAGCGTTGTGCGGGAGCGGAGGGGATATGGCTACACCTTC.

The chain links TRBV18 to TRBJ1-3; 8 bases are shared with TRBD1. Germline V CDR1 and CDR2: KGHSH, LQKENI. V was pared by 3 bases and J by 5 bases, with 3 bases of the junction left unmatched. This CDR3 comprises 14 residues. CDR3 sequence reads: CASSPRTGRNTIYF. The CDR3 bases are TGTGCCAGCTCACCGAGGACAGGGCGAAACACCATATATTTT.

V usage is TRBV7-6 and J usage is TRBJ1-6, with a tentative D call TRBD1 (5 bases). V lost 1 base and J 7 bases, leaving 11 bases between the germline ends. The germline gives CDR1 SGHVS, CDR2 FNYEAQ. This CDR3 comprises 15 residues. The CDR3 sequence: CASSLGSPGNSPLHF. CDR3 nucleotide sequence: TGTGCCAGCAGCTTAGGCAGCCCAGGGAATTCACCCCTCCACTTT.

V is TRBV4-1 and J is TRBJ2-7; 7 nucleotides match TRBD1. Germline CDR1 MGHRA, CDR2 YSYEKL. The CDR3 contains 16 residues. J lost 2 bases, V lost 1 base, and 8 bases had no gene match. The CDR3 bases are TGCGCCAGCAGCCAAGTTTTCGAGGGGGCAGCCTACGAGCAGTACTTC. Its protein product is CASSQVFEGAAYEQYF.

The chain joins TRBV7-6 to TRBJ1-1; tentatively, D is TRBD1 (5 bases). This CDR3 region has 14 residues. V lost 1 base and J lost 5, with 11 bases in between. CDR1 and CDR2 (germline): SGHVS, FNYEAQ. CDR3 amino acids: CASSLVPGITEAFF. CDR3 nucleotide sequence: TGTGCCAGCAGCTTAGTTCCAGGGATAACTGAAGCTTTCTTT. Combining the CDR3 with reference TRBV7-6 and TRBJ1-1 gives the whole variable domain GAGVSQSPRYKVTKRGQDVALRCDPISGHVSLYWYRQALGQGPEFLTYFNYEAQQDKSGLPNDRFSAERPEGSISTLTIQRTEQRDSAMYRCASSLVPGITEAFFGQGTRLTVV.

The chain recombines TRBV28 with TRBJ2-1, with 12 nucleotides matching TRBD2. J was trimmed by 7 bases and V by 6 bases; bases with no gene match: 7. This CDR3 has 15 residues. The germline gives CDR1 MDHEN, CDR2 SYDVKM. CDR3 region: CASSQASGGGNEQFF. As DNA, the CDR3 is TGTGCCAGCAGCCAGGCTAGCGGGGGGGGTAATGAGCAGTTCTTC.

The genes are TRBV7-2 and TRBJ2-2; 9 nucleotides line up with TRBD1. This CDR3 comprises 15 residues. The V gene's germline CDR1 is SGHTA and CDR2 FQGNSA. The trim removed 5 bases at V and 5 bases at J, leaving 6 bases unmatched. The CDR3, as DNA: TGTGCCAGCAGCCCGACGGACAGGGGTACCGGGGAGCTGTTTTTT. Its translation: CASSPTDRGTGELFF.